These 6 T cell receptor beta chains originate from one sample sequenced in a study of blood T cell repertoires in COVID-19. Profiled with immunoSEQ multiplex PCR; TCRdb holds only in-frame clones, not every one. The sample includes 250,000 to 300,000 clones, 88% of them seen just once. Sequenced sample: peripheral blood. The receptors stem from a woman aged 30 to 39 with acute or convalescent COVID-19.

This rearrangement joins TRBV2 to TRBJ2-7, with TRBD1 as a possible D gene (6 bases). This CDR3 contains 13 residues. V was shortened by 6 bases and J by 3 bases, with 12 bases between the two germline ends. Germline V gene data show CDR1 as SNHLY and CDR2 as FYNNEI. DNA for the CDR3: TGTGCCAGCAGCGGGACACAGAGCTACGAGCAGTACTTC. Encoded protein: CASSGTQSYEQYF.

This chain links TRBV6-9 with TRBJ1-4; D call uncertain. Germline V gene sequence: CDR1 MNHGY, CDR2 SVAAGI. Between the trimmed V and J ends, which lost 0 bases and 2 bases, there was a span of 16 bases. This CDR3 is built from 18 residues. Here the CDR3 DNA reads TGTGCCAGCAGTTATTCTCCAACGGGCGGGAGTACTAATGAAAAACTGTTTTTT. Its protein is CASSYSPTGGSTNEKLFF.

The rearrangement uses TRBV6-2 or TRBV6-3 and TRBJ2-2; possibly TRBD2 for D (6 bases). V dropped 1 base and J dropped 0 bases, with 15 bases sitting between them. This CDR3 has 18 amino acids. Germline V gene lookup returns CDR1 MNHEY and CDR2 SVGEGT. In DNA form, the CDR3 reads TGTGCCAGCAGTTACTTACCCCCCGGGACTTCGAACACCGGGGAGCTGTTTTTT. Translation gives CASSYLPPGTSNTGELFF.

This clone showed up just once. The chain combines TRBV25-1 with TRBJ2-1; 10 bases fit TRBD2. V trimming: 4 bases; J trimming: 7 bases; junction bases outside the gene matches: 1. CDR1 and CDR2 from the germline V gene are MGHDK and SYGVNS. This CDR3 region has 13 residues. The CDR3 nucleotides are TGTGCCAGCAGTGGGGGACTAGCGAATGAGCAGTTCTTC. Its translation is CASSGGLANEQFF. The full variable domain, with the rest looked up from reference TRBV25-1 and TRBJ2-1, is EADIYQTPRYLVIGTGKKITLECSQTMGHDKMYWYQQDPGMELHLIHYSYGVNSTEKGDLSSESTVSRIRTEHFPLTLESARPSHTSQYLCASSGGLANEQFFGPGTRLTVL.

The CDR3 spells CASSLSRASGFYEQYF. For the CDR3, the DNA is TGTGCCAGTAGTTTGAGTAGGGCTAGCGGGTTCTACGAGCAGTACTTC. This rearrangement joins TRBV19 to TRBJ2-7; 8 positions match TRBD2. Trimming removed 5 bases from V and 3 bases from J; junction bases left unmatched: 12. The CDR3 consists of 16 residues. Germline V CDR1 and CDR2: LNHDA, SQIVND (reference sequence).

This clone appeared a single time. V and J are TRBV4-3 and TRBJ1-3, with D maybe TRBD1 (5 bases). Germline V gene lookup returns CDR1 LGHNA and CDR2 YSLEER. Between the trimmed V and J ends, which lost 3 bases and 2 bases, there was a span of 14 bases. The CDR3 covers 16 residues. Written as DNA, the CDR3 is TGCGCCAGCAGCCATACAGGCTCGCCCCCTGGAAACACCATATATTTT. It encodes CASSHTGSPPGNTIYF.